This T cell receptor beta chain was obtained from a study of response to subunit inactivated influenza vaccine. Only a few counts were recorded for this clonotype. The antigen remains undetermined. Study-wide findings and caveats: Each seasonal flu vaccination may recruit only limited new T cells, authors suggested.

Each CDR3 protein gets one entry after TCRdb re-called the RT-PCR reads with MiXCR. The top ten clones hold approximately 8.4% of a sample with about 240,000 distinct CDR3 sequences, roughly an eighth of them seen once. The sequenced sample was non-naive T cells sorted from PBMCs, obtained approximately 15 days before vaccination. The source of this sequence is a man aged 50 to 59 who received an inactivated influenza vaccine.

The CDR3, as DNA: TGTGCCAGCAGCTTAGCGCTGGAGGGACCGGGACTAGCGGGAGGGTACAATGAGCAGTTCTTC. This codes for CASSLALEGPGLAGGYNEQFF. The chain uses TRBV7-2 and TRBJ2-1, with 16 bases that match TRBD2. Germline CDR1 is SGHTA and CDR2 is FQGNSA. Germline trimming cut 0 bases from V and 4 bases from J; bases unmatched to any gene: 12. The CDR3 contains 21 residues.